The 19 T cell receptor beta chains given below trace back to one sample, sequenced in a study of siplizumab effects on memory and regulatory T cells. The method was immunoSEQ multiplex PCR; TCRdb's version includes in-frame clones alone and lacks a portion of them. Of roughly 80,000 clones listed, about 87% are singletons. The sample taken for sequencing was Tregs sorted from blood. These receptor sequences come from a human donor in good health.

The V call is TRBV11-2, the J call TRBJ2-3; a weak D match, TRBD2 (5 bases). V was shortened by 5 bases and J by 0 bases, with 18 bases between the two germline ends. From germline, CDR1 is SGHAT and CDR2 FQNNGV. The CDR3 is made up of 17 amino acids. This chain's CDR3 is CASSQGGWRTSTDTQYF. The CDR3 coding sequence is TGTGCCAGCAGCCAAGGTGGTTGGCGGACTAGCACAGATACGCAGTATTTT. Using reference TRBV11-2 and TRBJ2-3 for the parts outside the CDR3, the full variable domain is EAGVAQSPRYKIIEKRQSVAFWCNPISGHATLYWYQQILGQGPKLLIQFQNNGVVDDSQLPKDRFSAERLKGVDSTLKIQPAKLEDSAVYLCASSQGGWRTSTDTQYFGPGTRLTVL.

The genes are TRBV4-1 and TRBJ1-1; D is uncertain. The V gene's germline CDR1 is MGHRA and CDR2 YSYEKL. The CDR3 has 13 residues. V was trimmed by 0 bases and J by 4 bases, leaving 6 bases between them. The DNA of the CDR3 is TGCGCCAGCAGCCAAGATCGTTTCACTGAAGCTTTCTTT. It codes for CASSQDRFTEAFF.

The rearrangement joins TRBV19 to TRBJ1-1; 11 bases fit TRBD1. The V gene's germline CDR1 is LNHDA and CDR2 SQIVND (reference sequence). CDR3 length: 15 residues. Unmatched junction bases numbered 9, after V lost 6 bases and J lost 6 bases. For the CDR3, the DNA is TGTGCCAGTAGGCGGGGTGGGGGACAGGGGGCTGAAGCTTTCTTT. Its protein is CASRRGGGQGAEAFF.

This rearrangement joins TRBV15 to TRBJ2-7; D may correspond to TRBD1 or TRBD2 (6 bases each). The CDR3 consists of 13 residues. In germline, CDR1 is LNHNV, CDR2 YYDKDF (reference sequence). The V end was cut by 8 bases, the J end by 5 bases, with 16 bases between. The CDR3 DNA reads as TGTGCCACCGGGGGGCCTTGGGGCGACGAGCAGTACTTC. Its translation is CATGGPWGDEQYF.

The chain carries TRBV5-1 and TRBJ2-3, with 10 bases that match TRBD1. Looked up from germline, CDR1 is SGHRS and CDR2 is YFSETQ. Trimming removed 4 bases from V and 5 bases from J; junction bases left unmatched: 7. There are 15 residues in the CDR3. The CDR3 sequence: CASSPDRGRGDTQYF. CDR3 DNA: TGCGCCAGCAGCCCAGACAGGGGGCGAGGAGATACGCAGTATTTT.

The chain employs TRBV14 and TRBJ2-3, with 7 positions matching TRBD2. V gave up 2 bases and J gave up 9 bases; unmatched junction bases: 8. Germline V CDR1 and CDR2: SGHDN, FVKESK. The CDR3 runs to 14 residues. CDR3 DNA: TGTGCCAGCAGCCAATGGGAGGGGTCCGAAACGCAGTATTTT. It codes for CASSQWEGSETQYF. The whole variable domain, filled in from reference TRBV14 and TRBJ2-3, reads EAGVTQFPSHSVIEKGQTVTLRCDPISGHDNLYWYRRVMGKEIKFLLHFVKESKQDESGMPNNRFLAERTGGTYSTLKVQPAELEDSGVYFCASSQWEGSETQYFGPGTRLTVL.

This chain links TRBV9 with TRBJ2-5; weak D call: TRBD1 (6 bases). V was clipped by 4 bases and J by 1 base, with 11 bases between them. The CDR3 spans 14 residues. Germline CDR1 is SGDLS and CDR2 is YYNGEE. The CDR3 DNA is TGTGCCAGCAGCAAACGGACAGTCCAAGAGACCCAGTACTTC. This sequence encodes CASSKRTVQETQYF.

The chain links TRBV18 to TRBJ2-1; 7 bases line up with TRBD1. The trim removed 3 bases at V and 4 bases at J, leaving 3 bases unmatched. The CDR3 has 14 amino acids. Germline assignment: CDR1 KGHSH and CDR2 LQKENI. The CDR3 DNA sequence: TGTGCCAGCTCACCGGACAGGAGTTACAATGAGCAGTTCTTC. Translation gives CASSPDRSYNEQFF.

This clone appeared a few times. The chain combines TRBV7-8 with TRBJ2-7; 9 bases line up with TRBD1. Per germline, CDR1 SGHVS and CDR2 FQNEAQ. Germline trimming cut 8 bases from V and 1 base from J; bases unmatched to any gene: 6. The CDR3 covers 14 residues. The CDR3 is CASGPGQGSYEQYF. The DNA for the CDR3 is TGTGCCAGCGGACCCGGACAGGGGTCCTACGAGCAGTACTTC.

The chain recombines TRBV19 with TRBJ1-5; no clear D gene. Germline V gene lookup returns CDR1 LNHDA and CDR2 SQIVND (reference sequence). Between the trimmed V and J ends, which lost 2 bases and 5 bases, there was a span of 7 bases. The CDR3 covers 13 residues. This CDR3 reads CASSIFSDQPQHF. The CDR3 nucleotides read TGTGCCAGTAGTATATTCTCAGATCAGCCCCAGCATTTT.

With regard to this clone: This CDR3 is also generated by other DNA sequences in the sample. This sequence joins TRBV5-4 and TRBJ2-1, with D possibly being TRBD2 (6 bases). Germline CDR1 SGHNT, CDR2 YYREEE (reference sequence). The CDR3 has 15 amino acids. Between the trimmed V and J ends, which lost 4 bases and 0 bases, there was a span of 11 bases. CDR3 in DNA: TGTGCCAGCAGCCCCGGAGGGAGCTCCTACAATGAGCAGTTCTTC. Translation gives CASSPGGSSYNEQFF.

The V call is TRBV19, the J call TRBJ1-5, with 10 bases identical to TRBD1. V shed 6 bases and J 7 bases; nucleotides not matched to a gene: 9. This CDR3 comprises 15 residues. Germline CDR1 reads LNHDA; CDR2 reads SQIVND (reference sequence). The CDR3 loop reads CASSETGGSWQPQHF. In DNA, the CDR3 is TGTGCCAGTAGCGAGACAGGGGGCTCTTGGCAGCCCCAGCATTTT. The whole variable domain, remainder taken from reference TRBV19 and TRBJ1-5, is DGGITQSPKYLFRKEGQNVTLSCEQNLNHDAMYWYRQDPGQGLRLIYYSQIVNDFQKGDIAEGYSVSREKKESFPLTVTSAQKNPTAFYLCASSETGGSWQPQHFGDGTRLSIL.

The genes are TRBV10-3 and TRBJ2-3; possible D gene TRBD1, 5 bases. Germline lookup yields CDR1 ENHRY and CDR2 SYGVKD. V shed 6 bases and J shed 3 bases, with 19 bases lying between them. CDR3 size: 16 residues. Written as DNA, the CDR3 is TGTGCCATCAGACCCACTGGCTCCCAGGGAACAGATACGCAGTATTTT. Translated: CAIRPTGSQGTDTQYF.

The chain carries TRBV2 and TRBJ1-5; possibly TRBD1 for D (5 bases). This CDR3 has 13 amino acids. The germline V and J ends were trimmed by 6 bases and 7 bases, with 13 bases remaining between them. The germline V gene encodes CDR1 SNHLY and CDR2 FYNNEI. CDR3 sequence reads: CASSPEGVQPQHF. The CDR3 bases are TGTGCCAGCAGCCCAGAAGGGGTCCAGCCCCAGCATTTT. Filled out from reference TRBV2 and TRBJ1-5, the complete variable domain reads EPEVTQTPSHQVTQMGQEVILRCVPISNHLYFYWYRQILGQKVEFLVSFYNNEISEKSEIFDDQFSVERPDGSNFTLKIRSTKLEDSAMYFCASSPEGVQPQHFGDGTRLSIL.

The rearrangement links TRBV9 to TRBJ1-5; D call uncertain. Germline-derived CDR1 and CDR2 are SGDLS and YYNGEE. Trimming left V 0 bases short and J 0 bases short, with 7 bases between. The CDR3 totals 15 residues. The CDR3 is CASSVGGLSNQPQHF. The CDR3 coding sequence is TGTGCCAGCAGCGTAGGAGGACTTAGCAATCAGCCCCAGCATTTT.

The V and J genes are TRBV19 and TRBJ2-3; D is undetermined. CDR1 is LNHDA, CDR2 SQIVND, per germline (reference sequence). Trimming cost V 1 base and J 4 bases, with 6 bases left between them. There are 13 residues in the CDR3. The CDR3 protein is CASSIGWSDTQYF. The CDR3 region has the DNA TGTGCCAGTAGTATAGGGTGGTCAGATACGCAGTATTTT.

As DNA, the CDR3 is TGTGCCAGTAGTATGGGAGGAGGAGGTGCGGGGGTTGCCTACAATGAGCAGTTCTTC. As protein: CASSMGGGGAGVAYNEQFF. This chain links TRBV19 with TRBJ2-1; 7 positions match TRBD2. Trimming took 3 bases from V and 2 from J; bases not matched to a gene: 16. Germline CDR1 LNHDA, CDR2 SQIVND (reference sequence). CDR3 length: 19 residues.

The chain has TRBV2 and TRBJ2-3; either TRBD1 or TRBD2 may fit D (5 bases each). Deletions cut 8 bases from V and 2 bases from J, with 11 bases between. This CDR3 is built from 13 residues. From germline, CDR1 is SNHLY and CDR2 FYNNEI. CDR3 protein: CASGTEITDTQYF. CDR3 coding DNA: TGTGCCAGCGGGACGGAAATCACAGATACGCAGTATTTT. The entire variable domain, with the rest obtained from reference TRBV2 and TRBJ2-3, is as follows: EPEVTQTPSHQVTQMGQEVILRCVPISNHLYFYWYRQILGQKVEFLVSFYNNEISEKSEIFDDQFSVERPDGSNFTLKIRSTKLEDSAMYFCASGTEITDTQYFGPGTRLTVL.

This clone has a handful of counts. The CDR3 bases are TGTGCCAGCAGCTACGGGACGACCTACGAGCAGTACTTC. Translating gives CASSYGTTYEQYF. The rearrangement joins TRBV7-9 to TRBJ2-7, with D perhaps being TRBD1 or TRBD2 (5 bases each). The CDR3 runs 13 residues. V gave up 4 bases and J gave up 2 bases, with 9 bases separating them. CDR1 and CDR2 from the germline V gene are SEHNR and FQNEAQ (reference sequence).